A selection of T cell receptor beta chains follows, all from one sample in a study of technical replicates of blood from several donors. Assay: immunoSEQ multiplex PCR; the TCRdb copy retains only in-frame clones and omits some. In the table there are approximately 85,000 clones, 90% to 95% of which are singletons. Sequencing used T cells isolated from PBMCs. Receptors originate from a human donor in good health. CDR3s include the opening cysteine and the closing phenylalanine or tryptophan. The order of the fields is J gene, clone size, D gene, V gene, CDR3 protein, CDR3 DNA. A D gene is named only where the DNA matches it firmly. Part of the rows lack a size; the others show once, few, many or a class for expanded clones.

TRBJ2-5 | once | TRBD2 | TRBV5-1 | CASSVQLAGEETQYF | TGCGCCAGCAGCGTTCAGTTAGCGGGAGAAGAGACCCAGTACTTC
TRBJ2-1 | - | TRBD2 | TRBV6-1 | CASRGLAGGGEQFF | TGTGCCAGCAGAGGACTAGCGGGGGGCGGGGAGCAGTTCTTC
TRBJ2-3 | - | TRBD1 | TRBV19 | CASSETGTGADTQYF | TGTGCCAGTAGTGAGACCGGGACAGGGGCAGATACGCAGTATTTT
TRBJ1-5 | once | TRBD1 | TRBV4-2 | CASSQDPGSGGEQPQHF | TGTGCCAGCAGCCAGGACCCCGGCTCAGGGGGTGAGCAGCCCCAGCATTTT
TRBJ1-2 | once | - | TRBV29-1 | CSVGLRGGYTF | TGCAGCGTTGGCCTCAGGGGAGGCTACACCTTC
TRBJ2-3 | - | - | TRBV2 | CASSEEGAGADTQYF | TGTGCCAGCAGTGAGGAGGGGGCGGGCGCAGATACGCAGTATTTT
TRBJ2-7 | - | TRBD2 | TRBV6-5 | CASSYVAGSGQYF | TGTGCCAGCAGTTACGTAGCGGGTTCGGGGCAGTACTTC
TRBJ2-7 | - | TRBD2 | TRBV6-1 | CASSYWTSGYEQYF | TGTGCCAGCTCCTACTGGACTAGCGGATACGAGCAGTACTTC
TRBJ1-5 | - | - | TRBV10-2 | CASSENGFSNQPQHF | TGCGCCAGCAGTGAGAACGGGTTTAGCAATCAGCCCCAGCATTTT
TRBJ1-3 | - | TRBD1 | TRBV6-1 | CASRDQGAAGNTIYF | TGTGCCAGCAGGGACCAGGGGGCGGCTGGAAACACCATATATTTT
TRBJ2-1 | - | - | TRBV6-4 | CASSALAVGVREQFF | TGTGCCAGCAGTGCCCTCGCAGTTGGTGTTCGTGAGCAGTTCTTC
TRBJ2-7 | - | - | TRBV9 | CASSVTGPNEQYF | TGTGCCAGCAGCGTAACAGGTCCTAACGAGCAGTACTTC
TRBJ2-1 | - | - | TRBV29-1 | CSVYFGFGTAEVLGQFF | TGCAGCGTTTATTTTGGGTTTGGTACTGCGGAGGTTCTGGGGCAGTTCTTC
TRBJ1-2 | - | - | TRBV9 | CASSVRTAANYGYTF | TGTGCCAGCAGCGTAAGGACAGCCGCTAACTATGGCTACACCTTC
TRBJ2-4 | - | - | TRBV7-8 | CASSLGGLGGRRGNIQYF | TGTGCCAGCAGCTTAGGGGGACTAGGGGGCCGCAGGGGAAACATTCAGTACTTC
TRBJ2-5 | - | TRBD2 | TRBV19 | CASSPGTSGGVGETQYF | TGTGCCAGTAGTCCTGGGACTAGCGGGGGAGTAGGAGAGACCCAGTACTTC
TRBJ2-2 | - | - | TRBV14 | CASSQDKPSRSNTGELFF | TGTGCCAGCAGCCAAGATAAACCTAGTCGGTCGAACACCGGGGAGCTGTTTTTT
TRBJ2-5 | - | TRBD2 | TRBV5-6 | CASSPGLAGGFGETQYF | TGTGCCAGCAGCCCGGGACTAGCGGGAGGATTTGGAGAGACCCAGTACTTC
TRBJ1-1 | - | TRBD1 | TRBV28 | CAGHRQGALGMNTEAFF | TGTGCCGGCCATAGACAGGGGGCGTTGGGAATGAACACTGAAGCTTTCTTT
TRBJ2-2 | - | TRBD2 | TRBV27 | CASSLAGGLNTGELFF | TGTGCCAGCAGTCTAGCGGGGGGCTTGAACACCGGGGAGCTGTTTTTT
TRBJ1-5 | - | TRBD1 | TRBV30 | CAWSFGQGNQPQHF | TGTGCCTGGAGCTTTGGACAGGGAAATCAGCCCCAGCATTTT
TRBJ2-5 | - | - | TRBV19 | CASSMVLRAGETQYF | TGTGCCAGTAGTATGGTTCTCAGGGCAGGAGAGACCCAGTACTTC
TRBJ1-1 | - | - | TRBV4-1 | CASSPPGRRAEAFF | TGCGCCAGCAGCCCCCCCGGACGGAGGGCTGAAGCTTTCTTT
TRBJ1-2 | - | TRBD1 | TRBV14 | CASSQDRRGQGYTF | TGTGCCAGCAGCCAAGATCGCAGGGGGCAGGGCTACACCTTC
TRBJ2-1 | - | TRBD1 | TRBV19 | CASSRTGADNEQFF | TGTGCCAGTAGTAGGACAGGCGCAGACAATGAGCAGTTCTTC
TRBJ2-1 | - | - | TRBV2 | CASSGETGNEQFF | TGTGCCAGCAGTGGAGAGACAGGCAATGAGCAGTTCTTC
TRBJ1-1 | - | - | TRBV7-7 | CASSEGENTEAFF | TGTGCTAGCAGCGAGGGAGAAAACACTGAAGCTTTCTTT
TRBJ1-5 | - | - | TRBV27 | CASSLMRGQPQHF | TGTGCCAGCAGTTTGATGCGGGGTCAGCCCCAGCATTTT
TRBJ2-2 | - | - | TRBV5-1 | CASSLVAGHTGELFF | TGCGCCAGCAGCTTGGTCGCGGGTCACACCGGGGAGCTGTTTTTT
TRBJ1-5 | once | - | TRBV6-1 | CASSGREHQPQHF | TGTGCCAGCTCTGGACGGGAGCATCAGCCCCAGCATTTT
TRBJ2-1 | - | TRBD1 | TRBV2 | CASTDHGQANEQFF | TGTGCCAGCACCGACCACGGACAGGCAAATGAGCAGTTCTTC
TRBJ2-5 | - | TRBD2 | TRBV30 | CAWSIAGGETQYF | TGTGCCTGGAGCATAGCGGGTGGAGAGACCCAGTACTTC
TRBJ2-1 | - | TRBD2 | TRBV6-1 | CASSTGSGGYNEQFF | TGTGCCAGCAGCACCGGCAGCGGGGGGTACAATGAGCAGTTCTTC
TRBJ1-3 | - | - | TRBV7-9 | CASSDNLSSGNTIYF | TGTGCCAGCAGCGACAACCTATCCTCAGGAAACACCATATATTTT
TRBJ2-7 | - | TRBD2 | TRBV6-5 | CASSYELAGVEQYF | TGTGCCAGCAGTTACGAACTAGCGGGAGTCGAGCAGTACTTC
TRBJ1-1 | few | - | TRBV29-1 | CSAWTPNTEAFF | TGCAGCGCTTGGACACCTAACACTGAAGCTTTCTTT
TRBJ2-3 | - | TRBD2 | TRBV19 | CASRSGGEDTQYF | TGTGCCAGTAGGTCGGGGGGGGAGGATACGCAGTATTTT
TRBJ1-2 | - | - | TRBV2 | CASSATEYYGYTF | TGTGCCAGCAGTGCGACAGAATATTATGGCTACACCTTC
TRBJ1-3 | - | - | TRBV12-2 | CASRLATGKGLHGGFTIYF | TGTGCAAGTCGCTTAGCTACGGGTAAGGGCCTCCATGGGGGGTTCACCATATATTTT
TRBJ2-7 | - | TRBD2 | TRBV4-1 | CASSQEGPSGLTYEQYF | TGCGCCAGCAGCCAAGAAGGCCCTAGCGGGTTAACCTACGAGCAGTACTTC
TRBJ1-4 | - | - | TRBV2 | CASWGGWGEKLFF | TGTGCCAGCTGGGGGGGCTGGGGGGAAAAACTGTTTTTT
TRBJ2-1 | - | TRBD2 | TRBV7-9 | CASSLPGAGGYNEQFF | TGTGCCAGCAGCCTCCCCGGGGCGGGGGGTTACAATGAGCAGTTCTTC
TRBJ1-6 | - | - | TRBV5-1 | CASSLGQPEGSPLHF | TGCGCCAGCAGCTTAGGGCAGCCGGAGGGGTCACCCCTCCACTTT
TRBJ1-2 | few | - | TRBV2 | CASSVSTVYGYTF | TGTGCCAGCAGTGTGTCGACAGTCTATGGCTACACCTTC
TRBJ1-4 | - | - | TRBV4-1 | CASRPRQLDSENEKLFF | TGCGCCAGCAGACCACGACAATTGGACAGCGAAAATGAAAAACTGTTTTTT
TRBJ1-2 | - | - | TRBV7-2 | CASSSYLKADTAF | TGTGCCAGCAGCTCGTATCTCAAAGCAGATACAGCCTTC
TRBJ2-3 | - | TRBD2 | TRBV5-1 | CASSYGGLAGGITDTQYF | TGCGCCAGCAGCTACGGGGGTCTAGCGGGGGGGATCACAGATACGCAGTATTTT
TRBJ2-1 | - | - | TRBV7-9 | CASSAGSNSLGEQFF | TGTGCCAGCAGCGCGGGATCAAACTCTTTGGGTGAGCAGTTCTTC
TRBJ1-5 | - | - | TRBV7-9 | CASSLASQGLSNQPQHF | TGTGCCAGCAGCTTAGCGTCGCAGGGTCTAAGCAATCAGCCCCAGCATTTT